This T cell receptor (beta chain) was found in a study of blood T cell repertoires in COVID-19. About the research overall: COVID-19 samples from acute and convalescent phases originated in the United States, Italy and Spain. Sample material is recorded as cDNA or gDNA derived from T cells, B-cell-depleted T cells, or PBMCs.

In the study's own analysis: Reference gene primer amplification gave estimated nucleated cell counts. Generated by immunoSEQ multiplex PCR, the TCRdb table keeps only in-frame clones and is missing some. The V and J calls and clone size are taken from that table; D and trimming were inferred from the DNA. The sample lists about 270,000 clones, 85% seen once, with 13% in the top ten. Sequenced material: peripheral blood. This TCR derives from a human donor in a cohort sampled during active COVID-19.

CDR3 in DNA: TGTGCCAGCAGTTTAGCGGGGAAGGGGCAGTTCTTC. Its translation: CASSLAGKGQFF. The chain recombines TRBV28 with TRBJ2-1; tentative D call: TRBD2 (6 bases). This CDR3 comprises 12 residues. Germline CDR1 and CDR2: MDHEN and SYDVKM. V was shortened by 2 bases and J by 12 bases, with 11 bases between the two germline ends.